These 4 T cell receptor beta chains were all obtained from the same sample, sequenced in a study of CD8+ T cells in alopecia areata. Extraction of RNA preceded its reverse transcription into cDNA, which served as the sequencing template. Sequencing was performed with immunoSEQ multiplex PCR; in TCRdb, only in-frame clones are kept and a portion is missing. This sample has more than 95,000 clones; 85% to 90% occur once, and the top ten carry approximately 12%. Treatment of the sample: oral pan-JAK inhibitor, 5-10 mg twice daily. Material: CD8+ T cells sorted from blood, obtained at approximately week 31, from a patient treated with tofacitinib. Source of these receptors: a human donor with alopecia areata.

This rearrangement joins TRBV6-1 to TRBJ2-7, with unresolved D. Germline CDR1 MNHNS, CDR2 SASEGT. The V end was cut by 8 bases, the J end by 4 bases, with 15 bases between. The CDR3 contains 13 residues. CDR3 bases: TGTGCCAGCGCCCCCTCCTTACTTTACGAGCAGTACTTC. This translates into CASAPSLLYEQYF.

This chain connects TRBV30 to TRBJ2-5; 7 nucleotides line up with TRBD1. The J call may be incorrect, as the DNA end agrees better with TRBJ2-7. Looked up from germline, CDR1 is GTSNPN and CDR2 is SVGIG (reference sequence). CDR3 size: 11 residues. The CDR3 region has the DNA TGTGCCTGTCGTACAGGGGTCGAGCAGTACTTC. It specifies CACRTGVEQYF.

The J gene is TRBJ1-3, the V gene TRBV27; tentatively, D is TRBD1 (5 bases). The CDR3 spans 15 residues. V gave up 6 bases and J gave up 1 base, with 13 bases separating them. Germline V gives CDR1 MNHEY, CDR2 SMNVEV (reference sequence). CDR3 bases: TGTGCCAGCAGACTTCGCGGGGGTTCTGGAAACACCATATATTTT. Translated: CASRLRGGSGNTIYF.

DNA of the CDR3: TGCGCCAGCAGCTTGGGAGGGGCGAGCACAGATACGCAGTATTTT. It specifies CASSLGGASTDTQYF. This chain links TRBV5-1 with TRBJ2-3; D possibly matches TRBD1 or TRBD2 (5 bases each). CDR1 is SGHRS and CDR2 is YFSETQ in the germline V gene. This CDR3 is built from 15 residues. Trimming took 0 bases from V and 0 from J, leaving 8 bases between them.